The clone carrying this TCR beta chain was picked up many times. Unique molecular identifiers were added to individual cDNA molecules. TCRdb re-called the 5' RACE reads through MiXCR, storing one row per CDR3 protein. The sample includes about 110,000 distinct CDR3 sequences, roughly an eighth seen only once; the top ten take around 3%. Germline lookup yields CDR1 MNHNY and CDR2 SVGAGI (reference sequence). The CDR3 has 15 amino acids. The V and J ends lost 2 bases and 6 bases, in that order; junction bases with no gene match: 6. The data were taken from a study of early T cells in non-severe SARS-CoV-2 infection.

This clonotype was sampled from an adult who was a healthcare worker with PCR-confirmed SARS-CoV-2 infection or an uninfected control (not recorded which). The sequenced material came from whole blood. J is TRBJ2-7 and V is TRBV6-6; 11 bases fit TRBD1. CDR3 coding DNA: TGTGCCAGCAGTTACGGAGGGACAGGGGGGATCGAGCAGTACTTC. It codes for CASSYGGTGGIEQYF.